This is a list of T cell receptor beta chains from one sample in a study of OX40 agonist ivuxolimab in advanced cancers. The assay was immunoSEQ multiplex PCR, and TCRdb's table has in-frame clones only and misses some. Found here are some 50,000 clones, 75% to 90% of them singletons; the top ten hold less than 2%. The source material was CD4+ or CD8+ T cells sorted from blood, sampled in a trial of the OX40 agonist ivuxolimab. All receptors come from an adult with an advanced solid tumor such as melanoma, head and neck, liver or kidney cancer. CDR3s include the opening cysteine and the closing phenylalanine or tryptophan. A D gene is named only where the DNA matches it firmly. Clone size is not always given. Where it is, it says once, few, many or a class for expanded clones.

d_call	j_call	v_call	clone_size	cdr3_nt	cdr3_aa
NA	TRBJ1-5	TRBV10-2	NA	TGCGCCAGCAAGCTCGATGGAGATGGCAATCAGCCCCAGCATTTT	CASKLDGDGNQPQHF
NA	TRBJ1-5	TRBV5-1	NA	TGCGCCAGCAGCTTGGGGACAGAGGGGCAGCCCCAGCATTTT	CASSLGTEGQPQHF
NA	TRBJ1-1	TRBV2	NA	TGTGCCAGCAGTCGACAGACCGGTGAAGCTTTCTTT	CASSRQTGEAFF
TRBD1	TRBJ1-5	TRBV10-2	once	TGCGCCAGCAGTATGACAGGGAGGGCGAGTCAGCCCCAGCATTTT	CASSMTGRASQPQHF
NA	TRBJ1-5	TRBV4-1	NA	TGCGCCAGCAGCCTCCCCCAGGTTAATCAGCCCCAGCATTTT	CASSLPQVNQPQHF
NA	TRBJ2-4	TRBV6-6	NA	TGTGCCAGCAGTTTTGCAGACAGAGCCAAAAACATTCAGTACTTC	CASSFADRAKNIQYF
NA	TRBJ1-2	TRBV18	NA	TGTGCCAGCTCCCCGGGACCCGTCAGCTATGGCTACACCTTC	CASSPGPVSYGYTF
NA	TRBJ2-3	TRBV6-5	NA	TGTGCCAGCACCCCGACGAGAAAGGGCACAGATACGCAGTATTTT	CASTPTRKGTDTQYF
NA	TRBJ1-1	TRBV27	NA	TGTGCCAGCAGTGTGACAGGCCCGAACACTGAAGCTTTCTTT	CASSVTGPNTEAFF
NA	TRBJ1-1	TRBV27	once	TGTGCCAGCAGTTTATTAGGGACTGAAGCTTTCTTT	CASSLLGTEAFF
NA	TRBJ1-6	TRBV7-8	NA	TGTGCCAGCAGCTTAGCGGGTTTGCGGGGGGTCCCCAACGCACCCCTCCACTTT	CASSLAGLRGVPNAPLHF
NA	TRBJ2-3	TRBV6-5	NA	TGTGCCAGCAGTACACGGGACAAAGGCACAGATACGCAGTATTTT	CASSTRDKGTDTQYF
TRBD2	TRBJ2-7	TRBV19	NA	TGTGCCAGTAGTCGCGGGGGACGGATGTACGAGCAGTACTTC	CASSRGGRMYEQYF
NA	TRBJ2-3	TRBV7-2	NA	TGTGCCAGCAACATCATCACAGATACGCAGTATTTT	CASNIITDTQYF
NA	TRBJ1-1	TRBV19	NA	TGTGCCAGTAATCTACAGGTCGCGGGCGACACTGAAGCTTTCTTT	CASNLQVAGDTEAFF
NA	TRBJ2-5	TRBV28	once	TGTGCCAGCAGTTCGACAGTTACTCAAGAGACCCAGTACTTC	CASSSTVTQETQYF
TRBD1	TRBJ1-2	TRBV14	NA	TGTGCCAGCAGCCCTTATACAGGGGGAGCTGGCTACACCTTC	CASSPYTGGAGYTF
TRBD2	TRBJ2-5	TRBV11-2	NA	TGTGCCAGCAGCCGGGGACTAGCGGGAGAGACCCAGTACTTC	CASSRGLAGETQYF
NA	TRBJ1-1	TRBV7-2	NA	TGTGCCAGCAGACAGGGTGTGAACACTGAAGCTTTCTTT	CASRQGVNTEAFF
NA	TRBJ1-2	TRBV5-5	NA	TGTGCCAGCAGAGAACCTTACAGGTCTTCCTATGGCTACACCTTC	CASREPYRSSYGYTF
TRBD1	TRBJ1-4	TRBV5-1	NA	TGCGCCAGCAGCTTGCAGGGGGCCGTTGAAAAACTGTTTTTT	CASSLQGAVEKLFF
NA	TRBJ2-3	TRBV7-9	NA	TGTGCCAGCCGCGGCAAGTGGGGGGCCACTAGCACAGATACGCAGTATTTT	CASRGKWGATSTDTQYF
NA	TRBJ2-1	TRBV13	NA	TGTGCCCGCACAATGGGGGAGCAGTTCTTC	CARTMGEQFF